This TCR beta chain is from a study of molecular identifiers for immune sequencing clone quantification. Study results and caveats: Over 98% of effector molecules, yet under 1% of naive-cell molecules, were held by clones above 20 RNA copies. Sharing of a barcode by identical TCR molecules could cause highly expanded clone sizes to be underestimated.

Sorted naive CD8 T cells were those defined as CD8+CD4-CCR7+CD45RA+. V was cut by 0 bases and J by 1 base, with 15 bases left in between. CDR1 is GTSNPN, CDR2 SVGIG, per germline (reference sequence). The CDR3 length is 16 residues. This clonotype was recorded at least ten times. The antigen remains unidentified. Previously described methods and listed TCR primers produced bulk TCR libraries. TCRdb used MiXCR to reprocess the PCR reads, holding one entry per CDR3 protein. The sample includes 50,000 to 70,000 distinct CDR3 sequences, roughly 18% of them seen just once. The sequenced sample was naive CD8+ T cells from blood, with Jurkat cell RNA spiked in. Subset meaning: FACS-sorted CD8+CD4-CCR7+CD45RA+ naive T cells. This sequence was found in a human donor in good health. Some libraries in this study had Jurkat cell RNA spiked in. The V and J genes are TRBV30 and TRBJ1-1, with D unclear. CDR3 nucleotide sequence: TGTGCCTGGAGTGTAGTGGGGATCGGAGGGAACACTGAAGCTTTCTTT. It encodes CAWSVVGIGGNTEAFF.